This record looks at one T cell receptor (beta chain) sequence and its context. What it binds is not known. This CDR3 has 13 residues. V was clipped by 6 bases and J by 10 bases, with 18 bases between them. One entry per CDR3 protein, called by TCRdb with MiXCR from the RT-PCR reads. Among more than 150,000 distinct CDR3 sequences listed, approximately 9.2% were seen once. These data are taken from a study of response to subunit inactivated influenza vaccine. Whole-study findings and limits: Only a handful of new T cells, the authors suggested, are recruited with each seasonal influenza vaccination.

The rearrangement joins TRBV12-3 or TRBV12-4 to TRBJ1-1, with a tentative D call TRBD1 (6 bases). Here the sequenced sample was non-naive T cells sorted from PBMCs, taken on the day of vaccination. This TCR was recovered from a man aged 50 to 59 who received an inactivated influenza vaccine. CDR3 DNA sequence: TGTGCCAGCAGCCTCACAGGGACCGGCGGAGCTTTCTTT. Protein product: CASSLTGTGGAFF.